The present T cell receptor beta chain was sequenced within a study of T-cell reconstitution after alpha-beta-depleted transplantation in children. It was with unique molecular identifiers that the TCRbeta library was prepared. TCRdb re-called the PCR reads through MiXCR, storing one row per CDR3 protein. The sample contains under 250,000 distinct CDR3 sequences, about 24% of which appear only once. The V end was cut by 0 bases, the J end by 2 bases, with 11 bases between. CDR1 and CDR2 (germline): LGHNA, YNFKEQ. The CDR3 contains 16 residues. For this clonotype: Its antigen remains unknown.

Findings and caveats of the study: T-cell counts and diversity at one year following transplant were attributed mainly to newly produced T cells. Roughly two months post-transplant, alpha-beta T cells reportedly originated from several hundred graft clones that had expanded.

The sequenced sample was PBMCs, mostly from graft donor cells, obtained 360 days after TCRalphabeta/CD19-depleted stem cell transplant. The receptor comes from a female patient between 2 and 10 years old who had a stem cell transplant for congenital amegakaryocytic thrombocytopenia, so the T cells may come from the graft donor. The chain has TRBV4-2 and TRBJ2-1; D not resolved. CDR3 residues: CASSQETIAPYNEQFF. In nucleotides, the CDR3 is TGTGCCAGCAGCCAAGAAACGATAGCTCCCTACAATGAGCAGTTCTTC.